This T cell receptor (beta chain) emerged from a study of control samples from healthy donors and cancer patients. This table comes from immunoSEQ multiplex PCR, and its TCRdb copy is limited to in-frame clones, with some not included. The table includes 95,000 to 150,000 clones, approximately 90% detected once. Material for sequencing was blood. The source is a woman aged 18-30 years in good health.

CDR3 DNA sequence: TGTGCCAGCAGCTTAGCGGTGGGAGGGTCATACGAGCAGTACTTC. Protein: CASSLAVGGSYEQYF. V and J are TRBV7-2 and TRBJ2-7, with 7 bases identical to TRBD2. The V gene's germline CDR1 is SGHTA and CDR2 FQGNSA. The CDR3 loop spans 15 amino acids. Trimming removed 0 bases from V and 4 bases from J; junction bases left unmatched: 6.